These 23 T cell receptor beta chains were sequenced from one sample in a study of blood T cell repertoires in COVID-19. Libraries were prepared by immunoSEQ multiplex PCR; TCRdb keeps only in-frame clonotypes and omits some of them. The sample shows 360,000 or so clones, roughly 89% of them seen only once. The sample was peripheral blood. The receptor source for this set is a woman aged 60 to 75 with COVID-19, enrolled during active disease.

The chain recombines TRBV10-3 with TRBJ2-7; the D is unclear. The CDR3 is made up of 13 amino acids. The germline V gene encodes CDR1 ENHRY and CDR2 SYGVKD. Trimming took 2 bases from V and 4 from J, leaving 9 bases between them. Written as DNA, the CDR3 is TGTGCCATCAGTGAGAGTGCAGTATACGAGCAGTACTTC. Translation gives CAISESAVYEQYF.

This chain joins TRBV19 and TRBJ1-5, with 7 bases identical to TRBD1. The junction had 9 bases not matched to a gene; V was cut back by 5 bases and J by 2 bases. The CDR3 consists of 16 residues. The germline V gene has CDR1 LNHDA and CDR2 SQIVND (reference sequence). The CDR3 is CASSGFYRGGNQPQHF. The CDR3 DNA sequence: TGTGCCAGTAGTGGGTTTTACAGGGGTGGCAATCAGCCCCAGCATTTT.

The chain links TRBV2 to TRBJ2-3, with D maybe TRBD2 (5 bases). Germline loops: CDR1 SNHLY, CDR2 FYNNEI. CDR3 size: 12 residues. Trimming pared 7 bases from V and 3 bases from J, leaving 8 bases between. The CDR3 spells CASTGDTDTQYF. The CDR3 coding sequence is TGTGCCAGCACCGGGGATACAGATACGCAGTATTTT.

This chain uses TRBV3-1 (or the pseudogene TRBV3-2) with TRBJ1-2, with 12 bases matching TRBD1. The V gene's germline CDR1 is LGHDT and CDR2 YNNKEL (reference sequence). This CDR3 has 17 residues. V lost 4 bases to trimming and J lost 6 bases; unmatched junction nucleotides: 12. The DNA for the CDR3 is TGTGCCAGCAGCCCACATAACCCCGGGACAGGGGGCAATGGCTACACCTTC. It yields the protein CASSPHNPGTGGNGYTF.

The chain uses TRBV5-1 and TRBJ1-1; a weak D match, TRBD1 (5 bases). This CDR3 region has 15 residues. V was shortened by 2 bases and J by 7 bases, with 18 bases between the two germline ends. Germline V CDR1 and CDR2: SGHRS, YFSETQ. The CDR3 nucleotides read TGCGCCAGCAGCTTTATCGACGGGGGAGTGGGTGAAGCTTTCTTT. Its translation: CASSFIDGGVGEAFF.

The chain has TRBV10-1 and TRBJ2-3, with a possible D match to TRBD2 (6 bases). The CDR3 contains 16 residues. Germline values: CDR1 WNHNN, CDR2 SYGVQD (reference sequence). V was trimmed by 3 bases and J by 6 bases, leaving 19 bases between them. DNA of the CDR3: TGCGCCAGCAGTGAATCCCGGCGGGGCCTTAGGGATACGCAGTATTTT. It is translated as CASSESRRGLRDTQYF.

This chain links TRBV4-1 with TRBJ2-1; D unresolved. The V end lost 0 bases, the J end lost 0 bases, and 12 bases lay between the germline ends. This CDR3 comprises 17 residues. Per germline, CDR1 MGHRA and CDR2 YSYEKL. This CDR3 reads CASSQEGSVSSYNEQFF. The DNA of the CDR3 is TGCGCCAGCAGCCAAGAAGGAAGCGTGAGCTCCTACAATGAGCAGTTCTTC.

The rearrangement joins TRBV7-8 to TRBJ1-1; unclear D gene. The V end lost 7 bases, the J end lost 4 bases, and 19 bases lay between the germline ends. Germline V gene sequence: CDR1 SGHVS, CDR2 FQNEAQ. The CDR3 has 15 amino acids. The CDR3 DNA reads as TGTGCCAGCATCGACCCTGGCCAGGCCTCCACTGAAGCTTTCTTT. As protein: CASIDPGQASTEAFF. The full variable domain, completed using reference TRBV7-8 and TRBJ1-1, is GAGVSQSPRYKVAKRGQDVALRCDPISGHVSLFWYQQALGQGPEFLTYFQNEAQLDKSGLPSDRFFAERPEGSVSTLKIQRTQQEDSAVYLCASIDPGQASTEAFFGQGTRLTVV.

The chain recombines TRBV2 with TRBJ2-1, with 13 bases identical to TRBD2. V was clipped by 4 bases and J by 9 bases; unmatched bases: 9. The germline CDR1 and CDR2 sequences are SNHLY and FYNNEI. The CDR3 sequence is 16 residues long. The CDR3 nucleotides are TGTGCCAGCAGTGTACGGACTAGCGGGGGATACGGTGAGCAGTTCTTC. This codes for CASSVRTSGGYGEQFF.

With respect to this clone: At one of its ends the junction is not consistent with the germline gene, which may arise from a read error. The chain couples TRBV5-6 to TRBJ2-7; D remains unclear. Germline values: CDR1 SGHDT, CDR2 YYEEEE. There are 14 residues in the CDR3. The CDR3 here is CASTLTWSSYEQYF. The CDR3 nucleotides read TGTGCCAGCACCTTGACGTGGAGCTCCTACGAGCAGTACTTC. Complete variable domain (other parts from reference TRBV5-6 and TRBJ2-7): DAGVTQSPTHLIKTRGQQVTLRCSPKSGHDTVSWYQQALGQGPQFIFQYYEEEERQRGNFPDRFSGHQFPNYSSELNVNALLLGDSALYLCASTLTWSSYEQYFGPGTRLTVT.

The CDR3 is CATIAGPTDTQYF. In nucleotides, the CDR3 is TGTGCCACCATAGCGGGGCCCACAGATACGCAGTATTTT. V gene TRBV28 combines with J gene TRBJ2-3; TRBD2 agrees at 8 bases. The germline V gene encodes CDR1 MDHEN and CDR2 SYDVKM. CDR3 length equals 13 residues. After removal of 10 bases from V and 2 bases from J, the junction contained 5 bases not matched to a gene.

This clone appeared a few times. The chain employs TRBV28 and TRBJ1-5; weak D call: TRBD1 (5 bases). The CDR3 is made up of 12 amino acids. From germline, CDR1 is MDHEN and CDR2 SYDVKM. V was pared by 4 bases and J by 5 bases, with 6 bases between. The DNA for the CDR3 is TGTGCCAGCAGTTCGACAGATCAGCCCCAGCATTTT. Its translation is CASSSTDQPQHF. Based on the CDR3 plus reference TRBV28 and TRBJ1-5, the full variable domain is DVKVTQSSRYLVKRTGEKVFLECVQDMDHENMFWYRQDPGLGLRLIYFSYDVKMKEKGDIPEGYSVSREKKERFSLILESASTNQTSMYLCASSSTDQPQHFGDGTRLSIL.

The chain uses TRBV4-1 and TRBJ2-1; 10 positions match TRBD2. Germline V gene data show CDR1 as MGHRA and CDR2 as YSYEKL. V trimming: 5 bases; J trimming: 2 bases; junction bases outside the gene matches: 9. The CDR3 totals 17 residues. The CDR3: CASSSQTSGVAYNEQFF. The CDR3, as DNA: TGCGCCAGCAGCTCCCAAACTAGCGGGGTCGCCTACAATGAGCAGTTCTTC.

The rearrangement links TRBV18 to TRBJ1-2; D remains unclear. CDR3 length: 15 amino acids. Trimming removed 3 bases at V and 6 bases at J, with 17 bases between. Germline V lookup: CDR1 KGHSH, CDR2 LQKENI. The CDR3 loop is CASSPVGTENHGYTF. The CDR3 bases are TGTGCCAGCTCACCGGTCGGTACGGAGAACCATGGCTACACCTTC.

This chain links TRBV5-6 with TRBJ1-6, with D unclear. This CDR3 has 15 residues. CDR1 SGHDT and CDR2 YYEEEE come from the germline V gene. Trimming removed 0 bases at V and 4 bases at J, with 8 bases between. The CDR3 nucleotides are TGTGCCAGCAGCTTGGAGCAGGTTTATAATTCACCCCTCCACTTT. Its protein product is CASSLEQVYNSPLHF.

This sequence joins TRBV7-9 and TRBJ2-2, with D possibly being TRBD2 (6 bases). This CDR3 spans 15 amino acids. V lost 6 bases, J lost 4 bases, and 15 bases lay in between. Looked up from germline, CDR1 is SEHNR and CDR2 is FQNEAQ (reference sequence). CDR3 sequence (DNA): TGTGCCAGCAGGTCGCTTGCGGGGAGCACCGGGGAGCTGTTTTTT. Residues: CASRSLAGSTGELFF.

V usage is TRBV6-5 and J usage is TRBJ1-1; a weak D match, TRBD1 (5 bases). CDR3 length equals 14 residues. Germline assignment: CDR1 MNHEY and CDR2 SVGAGI. V lost 5 bases and J 4 bases, leaving 14 bases between the germline ends. Here the CDR3 DNA reads TGTGCCAGCAGTCCTCTGGGGGGTATCACTGAAGCTTTCTTT. It is translated as CASSPLGGITEAFF.

Only one count was recorded for this clone. The V call is TRBV2, the J call TRBJ1-3; D is ambiguous. In germline, CDR1 is SNHLY, CDR2 FYNNEI. This CDR3 is 15 amino acids long. V lost 2 bases, J lost 0 bases, and 8 bases lay in between. CDR3 amino acids: CASSESSRSGNTIYF. CDR3 coding DNA: TGTGCCAGCAGTGAAAGCTCTCGCTCTGGAAACACCATATATTTT. Full variable domain (rest looked up from reference TRBV2 and TRBJ1-3): EPEVTQTPSHQVTQMGQEVILRCVPISNHLYFYWYRQILGQKVEFLVSFYNNEISEKSEIFDDQFSVERPDGSNFTLKIRSTKLEDSAMYFCASSESSRSGNTIYFGEGSWLTVV.

The rearrangement uses TRBV5-1 and TRBJ1-1; 8 bases agree with TRBD1. This CDR3 has 13 residues. Germline V gene lookup returns CDR1 SGHRS and CDR2 YFSETQ. V lost 5 bases to trimming and J lost 5 bases; unmatched junction nucleotides: 5. The chain's CDR3 is CASRPTGGTEAFF. CDR3 nucleotides: TGCGCCAGCAGGCCAACAGGGGGTACTGAAGCTTTCTTT.

The gene calls are TRBV5-6 and TRBJ2-7, with TRBD2 as a possible D gene (6 bases). The germline V and J ends were trimmed by 2 bases and 2 bases, with 14 bases remaining between them. In germline, CDR1 is SGHDT, CDR2 YYEEEE. This CDR3 has 15 amino acids. The CDR3 here is CASSFLEGRTYEQYF. The DNA of the CDR3 is TGTGCCAGCAGCTTTCTGGAGGGGCGTACCTACGAGCAGTACTTC. The whole variable domain, remainder taken from reference TRBV5-6 and TRBJ2-7, is DAGVTQSPTHLIKTRGQQVTLRCSPKSGHDTVSWYQQALGQGPQFIFQYYEEEERQRGNFPDRFSGHQFPNYSSELNVNALLLGDSALYLCASSFLEGRTYEQYFGPGTRLTVT.

The rearrangement uses TRBV9 and TRBJ1-1; possibly TRBD1 for D (5 bases). The CDR3 is 15 residues long. Germline V gives CDR1 SGDLS, CDR2 YYNGEE. V was shortened by 2 bases and J by 0 bases, with 11 bases between the two germline ends. CDR3 coding DNA: TGTGCCAGCAGCGTGACAGCGCGACTGAACACTGAAGCTTTCTTT. Amino acids: CASSVTARLNTEAFF.

The genes are TRBV19 and TRBJ2-5; 10 positions agree with TRBD1. V was clipped by 10 bases and J by 3 bases; unmatched bases: 11. Germline values: CDR1 LNHDA, CDR2 SQIVND (reference sequence). This CDR3 is 15 amino acids long. The CDR3 DNA is TGTGCCACCTCGGGACAGGGGAGGATGGAAGAGACCCAGTACTTC. Its protein product is CATSGQGRMEETQYF.

V and J are TRBV5-8 and TRBJ2-1; 9 nucleotides agree with TRBD1. The V gene end was trimmed by 6 bases and the J gene end by 6 bases; junction bases not matched to a gene: 13. The germline V gene has CDR1 SGHTS and CDR2 YDEGEE. The CDR3 totals 16 residues. CDR3 DNA sequence: TGTGCCAGCAACCTCCCAACAGGGGGCTGGGGCAATGAGCAGTTCTTC. Translation gives CASNLPTGGWGNEQFF.